The 29 T cell receptor beta chains reported below all come from one sample, sequenced in a study of cytomegalovirus exposure and HLA in healthy donors. It was with 60 Vbeta and 13 Jbeta primers that the PCR ran. The repertoire was sequenced with immunoSEQ multiplex PCR; TCRdb's copy has only in-frame clones and lacks some. In the table there are 150,000 to 200,000 clones, about 84% of which are singletons. The sample was PBMCs. The receptors were sampled from a man in his forties or fifties in good health and CMV-seropositive.

The chain carries TRBV7-2 and TRBJ2-5, with D uncertain. The V end was cut by 5 bases, the J end by 4 bases, with 14 bases between. The germline CDR1 and CDR2 sequences are SGHTA and FQGNSA. There are 14 residues in the CDR3. The CDR3 protein is CASSMSGLGETQYF. For the CDR3, the DNA is TGTGCCAGCAGCATGTCGGGTCTAGGAGAGACCCAGTACTTC.

This rearrangement joins TRBV4-1 to TRBJ1-1; D possibly corresponds to TRBD1 (5 bases). Germline lookup yields CDR1 MGHRA and CDR2 YSYEKL. The CDR3 length is 16 residues. V was shortened by 5 bases and J by 5 bases, with 21 bases between the two germline ends. CDR3 residues: CASSALPGGLRTEAFF. The CDR3 coding sequence is TGCGCCAGCAGCGCACTTCCTGGGGGGTTGAGGACTGAAGCTTTCTTT.

This rearrangement joins TRBV18 to TRBJ2-7; TRBD2 agrees at 7 bases. The CDR3 has 13 amino acids. Germline V gene sequence: CDR1 KGHSH, CDR2 LQKENI. V was clipped by 3 bases and J by 4 bases; unmatched bases: 3. CDR3 in DNA: TGTGCCAGCTCACCCAATAGCGGGTACGAGCAGTACTTC. Its translation: CASSPNSGYEQYF.

The chain uses TRBV30 and TRBJ1-1; D is possibly TRBD1 (6 bases). Germline-derived CDR1 and CDR2 are GTSNPN and SVGIG (reference sequence). CDR3 size: 13 residues. Trimming left V 5 bases short and J 5 bases short, with 15 bases between. The CDR3 DNA follows: TGTGCCTGGGGGGACACGGTCAAAACTGAAGCTTTCTTT. It translates to CAWGDTVKTEAFF. Combining the CDR3 with reference TRBV30 and TRBJ1-1 gives the whole variable domain SQTIHQWPATLVQPVGSPLSLECTVEGTSNPNLYWYRQAAGRGLQLLFYSVGIGQISSEVPQNLSASRPQDRQFILSSKKLLLSDSGFYLCAWGDTVKTEAFFGQGTRLTVV.

For this clone: A junction end diverges from the germline sequence, so it may reflect a read error. The chain joins TRBV7-7 to TRBJ2-1, with TRBD2 matching 10 bases. Germline CDR1 is SSHAT and CDR2 is FNYEAQ (reference sequence). The CDR3 extends over 13 amino acids. CDR3 nucleotide sequence: TGTGCTAGCAGCTTAGCCCCTAGCGGGAGTATGTTCTTC. The encoded protein is CASSLAPSGSMFF.

V is TRBV4-3 and J is TRBJ1-2; D might be TRBD1 (5 bases). V lost 0 bases and J lost 7, with 15 bases in between. Germline CDR1 is LGHNA and CDR2 is YSLEER. The CDR3 length is 15 residues. The CDR3 nucleotides are TGCGCCAGCAGCCAAGACGTGGGGGGACCGGTTGGCTACACCTTC. It is translated as CASSQDVGGPVGYTF.

This sequence joins TRBV19 and TRBJ2-5; a possible D gene is TRBD1 (5 bases). This CDR3 comprises 15 residues. Germline CDR1 LNHDA, CDR2 SQIVND (reference sequence). Between the trimmed V and J ends, which lost 4 bases and 2 bases, there was a span of 14 bases. CDR3 in amino acids: CASSNWGRPQETQYF. The CDR3 nucleotides read TGTGCCAGTAGTAACTGGGGCAGGCCTCAAGAGACCCAGTACTTC.

The V and J genes are TRBV30 and TRBJ1-6; D is ambiguous. V lost 2 bases to trimming and J lost 7 bases, with 3 bases between them. The CDR3 is 11 residues long. CDR1 GTSNPN and CDR2 SVGIG come from the germline V gene (reference sequence). The CDR3 DNA reads TGTGCCTGGAGTTTAAATTCACCCCTCCACTTT. It translates to CAWSLNSPLHF.

A few counts support this clone. This chain links TRBV4-3 with TRBJ2-2; D might be TRBD2 (7 bases). Germline CDR1 and CDR2: LGHNA and YSLEER. This CDR3 has 14 residues. V lost 9 bases and J 4 bases, leaving 15 bases between the germline ends. For the CDR3, the DNA is TGCGCCAGGGGGAGGGGGGCGATCACCGGGGAGCTGTTTTTT. Protein sequence: CARGRGAITGELFF.

The gene calls are TRBV7-2 and TRBJ1-5; D not certain. V was clipped by 8 bases and J by 6 bases, with 11 bases between them. CDR3 size: 12 residues. Germline assignment: CDR1 SGHTA and CDR2 FQGNSA. CDR3: CASSTPFQPQHF. CDR3 DNA sequence: TGTGCCAGCTCGACTCCCTTTCAGCCCCAGCATTTT.

DNA for the CDR3: TGTGCCAGCACTAGCGGGGGGGCAGATACGCAGTATTTT. Its translation is CASTSGGADTQYF. The V and J genes are TRBV28 and TRBJ2-3; 12 bases map to TRBD2. Germline trimming cut 7 bases from V and 4 bases from J; bases unmatched to any gene: 0. The CDR3 runs to 13 residues. Germline V lookup: CDR1 MDHEN, CDR2 SYDVKM.

This clone is a singleton in its sample. J is TRBJ2-3 and V is TRBV5-1; 7 bases match TRBD2. The CDR3 spans 14 residues. Germline lookup yields CDR1 SGHRS and CDR2 YFSETQ. V shed 0 bases, J shed 3 bases, and the junction held 1 base outside the gene matches. The CDR3 DNA is TGCGCCAGCAGCTTGGAGGGAGGGACAGATACGCAGTATTTT. This gives the protein CASSLEGGTDTQYF.

V and J are TRBV16 and TRBJ1-1, with 8 bases aligning to TRBD1. Germline loops: CDR1 KGHSY, CDR2 FQNENV. The CDR3 length is 17 residues. J lost 6 bases, V lost 4 bases, and 16 bases had no gene match. As DNA, the CDR3 is TGTGCCAGCAGCCCCAAGGGGACAGGTGGGAGCGGGGCTGAAGCTTTCTTT. Encoded protein: CASSPKGTGGSGAEAFF.

The chain recombines TRBV7-9 with TRBJ2-1, with 7 bases that match TRBD2. Trimming removed 4 bases from V and 12 bases from J; junction bases left unmatched: 9. Germline CDR1 is SEHNR and CDR2 is FQNEAQ (reference sequence). The CDR3 runs to 13 residues. This chain's CDR3 is CASSSTLASRQFF. In DNA form, the CDR3 reads TGTGCCAGCAGCTCAACACTAGCGTCCCGGCAGTTCTTC.

V and J are TRBV5-6 and TRBJ2-2, with 10 nucleotides matching TRBD1. This CDR3 contains 15 residues. The J segment lost 7 bases and the V segment lost 4 bases, leaving 7 bases of the junction unmatched. Germline V gene data show CDR1 as SGHDT and CDR2 as YYEEEE. The CDR3: CASSKTGGWVGELFF. As DNA, the CDR3 is TGTGCCAGCAGCAAGACAGGGGGCTGGGTCGGGGAGCTGTTTTTT.

This rearrangement joins TRBV28 to TRBJ1-1; 8 bases match TRBD1. The J segment lost 5 bases and the V segment lost 4 bases, leaving 6 bases of the junction unmatched. CDR3 size: 14 residues. Germline assignment: CDR1 MDHEN and CDR2 SYDVKM. This CDR3 reads CASSSHYRGTEAFF. In DNA, the CDR3 is TGTGCCAGCAGTTCTCATTACAGGGGGACTGAAGCTTTCTTT.

J is TRBJ2-5 and V is TRBV2, with 7 positions matching TRBD1. This CDR3 is 15 amino acids long. Germline V gene data show CDR1 as SNHLY and CDR2 as FYNNEI. With 5 bases clipped from V and 3 bases from J, the junction kept 9 bases outside the gene matches. CDR3 bases: TGTGCCAGCAGTTTCTTTACAGGGGTTGAAGAGACCCAGTACTTC. Translation gives CASSFFTGVEETQYF.

The gene calls are TRBV14 and TRBJ2-3; D gene uncertain. The CDR3 is 11 residues long. Deletions cut 1 base from V and 6 bases from J, with 2 bases between. The V gene's germline CDR1 is SGHDN and CDR2 FVKESK. The CDR3 bases are TGTGCCAGCAGCCAAGCGGATACGCAGTATTTT. This encodes CASSQADTQYF.

J is TRBJ2-1 and V is TRBV6-5; the match to TRBD2 covers 7 bases. Trimming took 6 bases from V and 5 from J; bases not matched to a gene: 4. The CDR3 contains 13 residues. The germline V gene has CDR1 MNHEY and CDR2 SVGAGI. The CDR3 reads CASRLAIDNEQFF. CDR3 bases: TGTGCCAGCAGACTAGCGATCGACAATGAGCAGTTCTTC.

This rearrangement joins TRBV7-2 to TRBJ2-5; D remains unclear. In germline, CDR1 is SGHTA, CDR2 FQGNSA. The CDR3 spans 13 residues. Trimming left V 8 bases short and J 5 bases short, with 15 bases between. The CDR3 sequence is CASGGSLLETQYF. CDR3 DNA: TGTGCCAGCGGTGGTAGCCTCCTGGAGACCCAGTACTTC.

The chain employs TRBV18 and TRBJ1-6; D is unresolved. Germline V gene data show CDR1 as KGHSH and CDR2 as LQKENI. The V and J ends lost 6 bases and 2 bases respectively, with 5 bases between them. The CDR3 totals 13 residues. The CDR3 sequence is CASSAAYNSPLHF. The CDR3 nucleotides read TGTGCCAGCTCGGCAGCCTATAATTCACCCCTCCACTTT.

There are a few counts of this clone. The chain links TRBV2 to TRBJ1-1; possible D gene TRBD1, 5 bases. In germline, CDR1 is SNHLY, CDR2 FYNNEI. V lost 6 bases to trimming and J lost 4 bases, with 15 bases between them. The length of the CDR3 is 14 residues. CDR3 in amino acids: CASSLGVDGTEAFF. CDR3 nucleotides: TGTGCCAGCAGCTTAGGGGTAGACGGCACTGAAGCTTTCTTT.

The J gene is TRBJ2-1, the V gene TRBV4-2, with 10 bases fitting TRBD2. V trimming: 0 bases; J trimming: 4 bases; junction bases outside the gene matches: 6. The CDR3 is made up of 17 amino acids. The V gene's germline CDR1 is LGHNA and CDR2 YNFKEQ. CDR3 loop: CASSQDITSGAYNEQFF. The CDR3 region has the DNA TGTGCCAGCAGCCAAGATATCACTAGCGGGGCATACAATGAGCAGTTCTTC.

This clone was seen a handful of times. This chain uses TRBV5-5 with TRBJ2-7; TRBD1 aligns across 9 bases. The CDR3 runs 16 residues. CDR1 is SGHKS and CDR2 is YYEKEE in the germline V gene (reference sequence). V was clipped by 2 bases and J by 1 base; unmatched bases: 7. Here the CDR3 DNA reads TGTGCCAGCAGCTTCGGGACAGGGTGGACTTCCTACGAGCAGTACTTC. It encodes CASSFGTGWTSYEQYF. Full variable domain (missing parts from reference TRBV5-5 and TRBJ2-7): DAGVTQSPTHLIKTRGQQVTLRCSPISGHKSVSWYQQVLGQGPQFIFQYYEKEERGRGNFPDRFSARQFPNYSSELNVNALLLGDSALYLCASSFGTGWTSYEQYFGPGTRLTVT.

The chain links TRBV7-3 to TRBJ2-6; the D gene is possibly TRBD1 (6 bases). V lost 4 bases and J 0 bases, leaving 13 bases between the germline ends. Per the germline V gene, CDR1 is SGHTA and CDR2 is FQGTGA. The CDR3 has 17 residues. CDR3 DNA: TGTGCCAGCAGCTCAAACCCCAGGGGCTCTGGGGCCAACGTCCTGACTTTC. Translation gives CASSSNPRGSGANVLTF.

This chain uses TRBV10-3 with TRBJ1-1; perhaps TRBD1 as D (6 bases). Looked up from germline, CDR1 is ENHRY and CDR2 is SYGVKD. The CDR3 runs to 14 residues. Trimming left V 11 bases short and J 1 base short, with 17 bases between. CDR3 residues: CAVRRQEENTEAFF. The CDR3 DNA reads as TGTGCCGTCCGGCGACAGGAGGAGAACACTGAAGCTTTCTTT.

V is TRBV30 and J is TRBJ1-5; a possible D gene is TRBD1 (5 bases). The CDR3 contains 14 residues. Germline loops: CDR1 GTSNPN, CDR2 SVGIG (reference sequence). The V end lost 2 bases, the J end lost 2 bases, and 10 bases lay between the germline ends. This CDR3 reads CAWSKDRGNQPQHF. CDR3 coding DNA: TGTGCCTGGAGTAAAGACAGAGGCAATCAGCCCCAGCATTTT.

The chain employs TRBV6-5 and TRBJ1-1; unclear D gene. Trimming removed 4 bases from V and 5 bases from J, with 17 bases in between. This CDR3 is built from 15 residues. Looked up from germline, CDR1 is MNHEY and CDR2 is SVGAGI. CDR3: CASSSPRPGVTEAFF. The CDR3 DNA reads as TGTGCCAGCAGTTCCCCGAGGCCCGGGGTGACTGAAGCTTTCTTT.

The V gene is TRBV2, the J gene TRBJ2-3, with a tentative D call TRBD2 (6 bases). CDR1 and CDR2 from the germline V gene are SNHLY and FYNNEI. V was clipped by 4 bases and J by 5 bases, with 13 bases between them. The CDR3 loop spans 14 amino acids. CDR3 bases: TGTGCCAGCAGTGTGGGCGGGACGGGAGATACGCAGTATTTT. Protein product: CASSVGGTGDTQYF.